One and the same sample provided the 13 T cell receptor beta chains below, sequenced in a study of cytomegalovirus exposure and HLA in healthy donors. PCR primers comprised 60 Vbeta and 13 Jbeta primers. Sequencing was performed with immunoSEQ multiplex PCR; in TCRdb, only in-frame clones are kept and a portion is missing. The table lists 90,000 or so clones, approximately 70% of them singletons. Sequencing was done on a sample of PBMCs. These receptors all come from a woman aged 45-59 years in good health and CMV-seropositive.

This clone was detected once. The rearrangement uses TRBV28 and TRBJ1-5, with 8 bases that match TRBD1. This CDR3 is built from 12 residues. Germline values: CDR1 MDHEN, CDR2 SYDVKM. V lost 7 bases to trimming and J lost 6 bases; unmatched junction nucleotides: 2. The CDR3 sequence is CASTGGGQPQHF. In DNA form, the CDR3 reads TGTGCCAGCACAGGGGGCGGTCAGCCCCAGCATTTT.

This clone was recorded only once. This chain uses TRBV27 with TRBJ2-5, with no clear D. TRBJ2-7 matches the DNA end more closely, so the J call is doubtful. The length of the CDR3 is 12 residues. Per the germline V gene, CDR1 is MNHEY and CDR2 is SMNVEV (reference sequence). The CDR3 nucleotides are TGTGCCAGCAGTTTCCCCTCCTACGAGCAGTACTTC. This codes for CASSFPSYEQYF.

The chain combines TRBV5-1 with TRBJ1-2; 7 nucleotides agree with TRBD1. V lost 4 bases to trimming and J lost 3 bases; unmatched junction nucleotides: 9. CDR1 is SGHRS and CDR2 is YFSETQ in the germline V gene. CDR3 length equals 15 residues. The CDR3 DNA is TGCGCCAGCAGCGAAAGGGGGCGCGTCGACTATGGCTACACCTTC. It translates to CASSERGRVDYGYTF.

This sequence joins TRBV19 and TRBJ2-2; 7 nucleotides agree with TRBD2. J was trimmed by 7 bases and V by 7 bases; bases with no gene match: 6. The CDR3 length is 13 residues. Germline V gene sequence: CDR1 LNHDA, CDR2 SQIVND (reference sequence). The CDR3 is CASKAGRDGELFF. CDR3 DNA sequence: TGTGCCAGTAAGGCAGGGAGGGACGGGGAGCTGTTTTTT.

V usage is TRBV28 and J usage is TRBJ2-5; D remains ambiguous. The DNA end is more similar to TRBJ2-7, so the J call may be wrong. Germline loops: CDR1 MDHEN, CDR2 SYDVKM. The CDR3 runs to 13 residues. CDR3 protein: CASSRSNPPEQYF. In DNA form, the CDR3 reads TGTGCCAGCAGTCGTAGTAATCCCCCCGAGCAGTACTTC.

The J gene is TRBJ2-3, the V gene TRBV29-1; 7 nucleotides align to TRBD2. Germline CDR1 reads SQVTM; CDR2 reads ANQGSEA. CDR3 length: 14 residues. V lost 7 bases and J lost 2; bases outside the gene matches: 9. The CDR3 loop is CSASSGADTDTQYF. The CDR3 DNA reads as TGCAGCGCTTCTAGCGGAGCAGACACAGATACGCAGTATTTT.

The chain uses TRBV6-6 and TRBJ2-1, with 11 bases matching TRBD2. Looked up from germline, CDR1 is MNHNY and CDR2 is SVGAGI (reference sequence). CDR3 length: 15 residues. V lost 6 bases and J lost 6; bases outside the gene matches: 7. The CDR3: CASSLAGGPVNEQFF. Here the CDR3 DNA reads TGTGCCAGCAGCTTAGCGGGAGGGCCCGTCAATGAGCAGTTCTTC.

The genes are TRBV27 and TRBJ1-2; D call uncertain. There are 14 residues in the CDR3. Trimming removed 2 bases from V and 1 base from J, with 8 bases in between. Germline-derived CDR1 and CDR2 are MNHEY and SMNVEV (reference sequence). The CDR3 DNA reads as TGTGCCAGCAGTTTAGGAGGAAATAACTATGGCTACACCTTC. This gives the protein CASSLGGNNYGYTF.

This chain uses TRBV28 with TRBJ2-7; 7 bases align to TRBD1. Losses at the gene ends were 8 bases for V and 8 bases for J; bases not matched to a gene: 18. The CDR3 consists of 15 residues. CDR1 is MDHEN and CDR2 is SYDVKM in the germline V gene. CDR3 loop: CASCLTGARDYQQYF. In nucleotides, the CDR3 is TGTGCCAGCTGTCTTACAGGGGCGAGGGATTACCAGCAGTACTTC. The whole variable domain, filled in from reference TRBV28 and TRBJ2-7, reads DVKVTQSSRYLVKRTGEKVFLECVQDMDHENMFWYRQDPGLGLRLIYFSYDVKMKEKGDIPEGYSVSREKKERFSLILESASTNQTSMYLCASCLTGARDYQQYFGPGTRLTVT.

This clone was counted once. V is TRBV28 and J is TRBJ2-1, with 11 nucleotides matching TRBD2. The CDR3 has 14 residues. Trimming removed 2 bases from V and 9 bases from J; junction bases left unmatched: 3. Germline CDR1 reads MDHEN; CDR2 reads SYDVKM. The CDR3 protein is CASSLVAGGREQFF. CDR3 sequence (DNA): TGTGCCAGCAGTTTAGTAGCGGGAGGGCGTGAGCAGTTCTTC.

This chain joins TRBV28 and TRBJ1-6, with 9 bases that match TRBD1. The ends lost 3 bases at V and 6 bases at J; junction bases unmatched: 6. The CDR3 consists of 16 residues. CDR1 MDHEN and CDR2 SYDVKM come from the germline V gene. The CDR3 DNA reads TGTGCCAGCAGTTTCCGGACAGGGGCAGGTAATTCACCCCTCCACTTT. Amino acids: CASSFRTGAGNSPLHF.

This clone came up a few times. The chain recombines TRBV19 with TRBJ2-7; 8 bases agree with TRBD2. Trimming at V came to 6 bases and at J to 0 bases, leaving 4 bases not matched to a gene. The CDR3 runs 14 residues. Germline CDR1 LNHDA, CDR2 SQIVND (reference sequence). In nucleotides, the CDR3 is TGTGCCAGTAGACAAAGCGGGAGCTCCTACGAGCAGTACTTC. This translates into CASRQSGSSYEQYF.

V usage is TRBV28 and J usage is TRBJ2-1; 8 nucleotides match TRBD1. The CDR3 is made up of 15 amino acids. CDR1 MDHEN and CDR2 SYDVKM come from the germline V gene. The ends lost 5 bases at V and 8 bases at J; junction bases unmatched: 11. The CDR3 bases are TGTGCCAGCAGTACGGCAGGGGGCCGGAGAGATGAGCAGTTCTTC. Protein product: CASSTAGGRRDEQFF.